A single sample is the source of the 3 T cell receptor beta chains below, sequenced in a study of control samples from healthy donors and cancer patients. Profiling relied on immunoSEQ multiplex PCR, and the TCRdb table lists in-frame clones only, not all of them. The sample shows approximately 170,000 clones, about 86% of them seen only once. Sample: blood. The receptors shown here come from a woman aged 25 to 39 in good health.

V usage is TRBV7-2 and J usage is TRBJ2-4; tentatively, D is TRBD2 (7 bases). The ends were cut back, 0 bases at V and 2 bases at J, with 14 bases in the middle. Germline loops: CDR1 SGHTA, CDR2 FQGNSA. CDR3 size: 17 residues. The CDR3 sequence is CASSLAPPGGPKNIQYF. The CDR3 coding sequence is TGTGCCAGCAGCTTAGCCCCCCCGGGGGGCCCCAAAAACATTCAGTACTTC. Complete variable domain (other parts from reference TRBV7-2 and TRBJ2-4): GAGVSQSPSNKVTEKGKDVELRCDPISGHTALYWYRQSLGQGLEFLIYFQGNSAPDKSGLPSDRFSAERTGGSVSTLTIQRTQQEDSAVYLCASSLAPPGGPKNIQYFGAGTRLSVL.

The CDR3 DNA follows: TGTGCCAGCAGTTTATTTCCGTCCTACGAGCAGTACTTC. Protein: CASSLFPSYEQYF. The J gene is TRBJ2-7, the V gene TRBV28; D not certain. This CDR3 region has 13 residues. The V gene's germline CDR1 is MDHEN and CDR2 SYDVKM. The V end lost 1 base, the J end lost 1 base, and 5 bases lay between the germline ends.

The chain has TRBV3-1 (or the pseudogene TRBV3-2) and TRBJ1-1, with a weak D call TRBD1 (5 bases). V dropped 11 bases and J dropped 7 bases, with 14 bases sitting between them. CDR1 LGHDT and CDR2 YNNKEL come from the germline V gene (reference sequence). The CDR3 consists of 11 residues. In DNA form, the CDR3 reads TGTGCCTGCCAGGGTGGGAGTGAAGCTTTCTTT. Translated: CACQGGSEAFF.